The sequence of this T cell receptor beta chain was determined in a study of long-term antiretroviral therapy in people with HIV. General observations from the study: Narrower CDR3 length ranges marked HIV repertoires relative to controls. Diversity rose after ART but stayed below transplant donor controls.

Points on this clone: Antigen specificity is unknown.

The United States was where all participants with HIV were treated. Germline lookup yields CDR1 MNHEY and CDR2 SVGAGI. This CDR3 contains 14 residues. V was pared by 6 bases and J by 3 bases, with 14 bases between. Investigators performed immunoSEQ version v3.0 at survey level. TCRdb keeps only in-frame clones here, not all; method: immunoSEQ multiplex PCR. Of 10,000 to 15,000 clones detected, around 77% appear once; the ten largest clones hold roughly an eighth. The sequencing used unsorted PBMCs, collected 1.3 years after starting antiretroviral therapy. The receptor's source is a woman aged 18-30 years with HIV. V gene TRBV6-5 combines with J gene TRBJ1-1; D might be TRBD1 (6 bases). The CDR3 DNA follows: TGTGCCAGCAGACCCGGACAGTCAGACACTGAAGCTTTCTTT. This translates into CASRPGQSDTEAFF.